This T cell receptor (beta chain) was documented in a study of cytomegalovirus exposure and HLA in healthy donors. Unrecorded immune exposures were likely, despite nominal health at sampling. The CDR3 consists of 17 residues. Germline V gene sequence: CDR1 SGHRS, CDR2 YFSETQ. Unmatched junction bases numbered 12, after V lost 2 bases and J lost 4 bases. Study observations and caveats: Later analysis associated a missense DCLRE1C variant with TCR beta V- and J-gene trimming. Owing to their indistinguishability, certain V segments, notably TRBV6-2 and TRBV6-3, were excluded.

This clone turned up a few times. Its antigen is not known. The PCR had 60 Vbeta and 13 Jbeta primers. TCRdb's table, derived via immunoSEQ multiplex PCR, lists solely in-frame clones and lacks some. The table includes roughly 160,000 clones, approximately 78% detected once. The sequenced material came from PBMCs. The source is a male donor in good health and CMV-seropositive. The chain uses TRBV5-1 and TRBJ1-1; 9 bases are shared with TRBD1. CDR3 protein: CASSLRTGARAFTEAFF. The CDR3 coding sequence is TGCGCCAGCAGCTTAAGGACAGGGGCCAGGGCTTTCACTGAAGCTTTCTTT.